These 7 T cell receptor beta chains originate from one sample sequenced in a study of T cells in Graves' hyperthyroidism and ophthalmopathy. What was amplified from RNA transcripts were TCR beta CDR3 regions. A first-round RT-PCR of the TCR CDR3 used the HTBI primer set. Each CDR3 protein is one row after TCRdb ran MiXCR on the multiplex PCR reads. There are 150,000 to 200,000 distinct CDR3 sequences in the sample; 8% to 9.5% occur only once, and around 21% lies in the top ten. Material: blood. The receptors originated from a woman between 18 and 29 years old with Graves' hyperthyroidism that later progressed to Graves' ophthalmopathy.

The table lists this clonotype with many counts. The J gene is TRBJ2-1, the V gene TRBV20-1; 9 nucleotides agree with TRBD2. The CDR3 is made up of 14 amino acids. V shed 6 bases, J shed 2 bases, and the junction held 5 bases outside the gene matches. In germline, CDR1 is DFQATT, CDR2 SNEGSKA (reference sequence). The CDR3 DNA sequence: TGCAGTGCAGGTAGCGGGGGCCCCTACAATGAGCAGTTCTTC. Translating it yields CSAGSGGPYNEQFF.

This clonotype was recorded a few times. The genes are TRBV4-1 and TRBJ2-6, with a tentative D call TRBD2 (5 bases). Germline CDR1 reads MGHRA; CDR2 reads YSYEKL. CDR3 size: 19 residues. V was cut by 1 base and J by 0 bases, with 16 bases left in between. The CDR3 sequence: CASSQGRRTSPSGANVLTF. The CDR3 coding sequence is TGCGCCAGCAGCCAAGGGAGGAGGACTTCCCCCTCTGGGGCCAACGTCCTGACTTTC.

The rearrangement links TRBV25-1 to TRBJ1-6; D not certain. Germline V gives CDR1 MGHDK, CDR2 SYGVNS. V was trimmed by 10 bases and J by 2 bases, leaving 15 bases between them. The CDR3 sequence is 15 residues long. The CDR3 reads CATEEEGPYNSPLHF. CDR3 nucleotide sequence: TGTGCCACCGAGGAGGAGGGCCCCTATAATTCACCCCTCCACTTT.

The CDR3 reads CASSLRSELGNEQFF. In DNA, the CDR3 is TGTGCCAGCAGTTTACGGTCAGAATTAGGAAATGAGCAGTTCTTC. The chain employs TRBV12-3 or TRBV12-4 and TRBJ2-1; no clear D gene. Trimming left V 2 bases short and J 7 bases short, with 15 bases between. This CDR3 is built from 15 residues.

This clonotype was detected a few times. The CDR3 here is CASSLMGTPNTEAFF. The CDR3 DNA follows: TGTGCCAGTAGCCTTATGGGGACACCTAACACTGAAGCTTTCTTT. The V gene is TRBV19, the J gene TRBJ1-1; possibly TRBD1 for D (6 bases). CDR3 length equals 15 residues. Germline V gene lookup returns CDR1 LNHDA and CDR2 SQIVND (reference sequence). Trimming cost V 6 bases and J 2 bases, with 16 bases left between them.

There are many counts of this clonotype. The chain carries TRBV30 and TRBJ1-5; D may be TRBD1 (6 bases). The CDR3 length is 14 residues. The V gene lost 3 bases and the J gene lost 4 bases, with 13 bases spanning the gap. In germline, CDR1 is GTSNPN, CDR2 SVGIG (reference sequence). The CDR3 is CAWRADSGNQPQHF. CDR3 in DNA: TGTGCCTGGAGAGCGGACAGTGGTAATCAGCCCCAGCATTTT.

This clonotype showed up many times. The gene calls are TRBV2 and TRBJ2-7; D is possibly TRBD2 (6 bases). The CDR3 runs to 14 residues. The V and J ends lost 8 bases and 3 bases respectively, with 17 bases between them. From germline, CDR1 is SNHLY and CDR2 FYNNEI. The chain's CDR3 is CASVVAGRIYEQYF. CDR3 DNA: TGTGCCAGCGTGGTGGCAGGGAGGATCTACGAGCAGTACTTC.